This T cell receptor beta chain was identified in a study of blood T cell repertoires in COVID-19. Study-level information: Whether acute or convalescent, the COVID-19 samples came from the United States, Italy and Spain. T cells, B-cell-depleted T cells, or PBMCs supplied cDNA or gDNA.

Per the study methods: Amplification of reference gene primers provided the estimated nucleated cell counts. The assay was immunoSEQ multiplex PCR, and TCRdb's table has in-frame clones only and misses some. V and J calls and clone size are given by that table; D and trimming were obtained from the DNA. Among under 200,000 clones listed, approximately 90% were seen once. The sample consisted of peripheral blood. This sequence originates from a middle-aged man with active or convalescent COVID-19.

The CDR3 loop reads CASSSSSGGITDTQYF. Written as DNA, the CDR3 is TGTGCCAGCAGCTCCTCTAGCGGGGGGATCACAGATACGCAGTATTTT. The rearrangement uses TRBV7-2 and TRBJ2-3, with 11 bases identical to TRBD2. The germline V gene encodes CDR1 SGHTA and CDR2 FQGNSA. The CDR3 loop spans 16 amino acids. Trimming removed 4 bases from V and 2 bases from J; junction bases left unmatched: 5.